The 10 T cell receptor beta chains listed next were all sequenced from one sample in a study of CD8+ T cells in alopecia areata. RNA extraction and reverse transcription yielded cDNA as sequencing template. Some clones are missing from TCRdb's copy, which holds only in-frame ones; the method was immunoSEQ multiplex PCR. The sample contains about 290,000 clones, about 62% of which appear only once. Treatment indicated: oral pan-JAK inhibitor, 5-10 mg twice daily. Material: CD4+ T cells sorted from blood, obtained at week 24, from a patient treated with tofacitinib. The receptors derive from a human donor with alopecia areata.

V is TRBV5-4 and J is TRBJ2-7, with a tentative D call TRBD1 (6 bases). The V gene lost 1 base and the J gene lost 4 bases, with 6 bases spanning the gap. Per the germline V gene, CDR1 is SGHNT and CDR2 is YYREEE (reference sequence). The CDR3 runs 12 residues. The CDR3 DNA sequence: TGTGCCAGCAGCTTGCAGGGGTACGAGCAGTACTTC. This encodes CASSLQGYEQYF.

CDR3 nucleotides: TGTGCCAGCAGTTTTGAGGTGCGGCGTGGCTACACCTTC. Protein product: CASSFEVRRGYTF. The V and J genes are TRBV28 and TRBJ1-2, with D unclear. Germline lookup yields CDR1 MDHEN and CDR2 SYDVKM. The V end was cut by 3 bases, the J end by 7 bases, with 12 bases between. This CDR3 has 13 residues.

This clone showed up just a few times. The chain has TRBV7-2 and TRBJ2-6; a possible D gene is TRBD2 (5 bases). There are 19 residues in the CDR3. V was trimmed by 5 bases and J by 0 bases, leaving 20 bases between them. The germline V gene has CDR1 SGHTA and CDR2 FQGNSA. This CDR3 reads CASSGLRAVTSSGANVLTF. Written as DNA, the CDR3 is TGTGCCAGCAGCGGACTTCGGGCTGTTACCTCCTCTGGGGCCAACGTCCTGACTTTC.

This sequence joins TRBV15 and TRBJ2-3; the D is unclear. Germline V gene lookup returns CDR1 LNHNV and CDR2 YYDKDF (reference sequence). The V and J ends lost 3 bases and 2 bases respectively, with 3 bases between them. This CDR3 contains 12 residues. The CDR3 protein is CATSSVTDTQYF. The CDR3 coding sequence is TGTGCCACCAGCAGCGTCACAGATACGCAGTATTTT.

The V gene is TRBV7-2, the J gene TRBJ2-7; the match to TRBD1 covers 8 bases. With V trimmed by 4 bases and J by 6 bases, 11 bases remained unmatched. Looked up from germline, CDR1 is SGHTA and CDR2 is FQGNSA. The CDR3 totals 15 residues. The CDR3 loop is CASSSRQGWKSEQYF. The CDR3 nucleotides read TGTGCCAGCAGCTCTCGACAGGGGTGGAAGAGCGAGCAGTACTTC.

The V call is TRBV6-6, the J call TRBJ2-5; 11 bases match TRBD2. With 7 bases clipped from V and 5 bases from J, the junction kept 9 bases outside the gene matches. This CDR3 has 15 residues. Germline V gene sequence: CDR1 MNHNY, CDR2 SVGAGI (reference sequence). CDR3 loop: CASISTGLAGETQYF. As DNA, the CDR3 is TGTGCCAGCATCTCTACCGGACTAGCGGGTGAGACCCAGTACTTC.

This clone was counted between two and nine times. The V and J genes are TRBV7-9 and TRBJ2-5; possibly TRBD2 for D (5 bases). Per germline, CDR1 SEHNR and CDR2 FQNEAQ (reference sequence). This CDR3 contains 13 residues. Trimming stripped 5 bases from V and 4 bases from J, with 11 bases between. The CDR3 reads CASSQEGPETQYF. In DNA form, the CDR3 reads TGTGCCAGCAGCCAAGAGGGCCCAGAGACCCAGTACTTC.

The chain combines TRBV29-1 with TRBJ2-5; a possible D gene is TRBD1 (6 bases). Germline-derived CDR1 and CDR2 are SQVTM and ANQGSEA. This CDR3 has 13 amino acids. Trimming took 1 base from V and 4 from J, leaving 10 bases between them. The CDR3 DNA follows: TGCAGCGTTGAAGCGGACAGCCGAGAGACCCAGTACTTC. Encoded protein: CSVEADSRETQYF.

The chain couples TRBV25-1 to TRBJ2-7, with 8 nucleotides matching TRBD1. Germline V lookup: CDR1 MGHDK, CDR2 SYGVNS. CDR3 length: 14 residues. J was trimmed by 4 bases and V by 8 bases; bases with no gene match: 10. DNA for the CDR3: TGTGCCAGCGGCCCGGACAGGGCCGGTTACGAGCAGTACTTC. It codes for CASGPDRAGYEQYF.

The V and J genes are TRBV29-1 and TRBJ1-2; a weak D match, TRBD1 (5 bases). Trimming shortened V by 2 bases and J by 8 bases, and 18 bases separated the two germline ends. Germline V gene data show CDR1 as SQVTM and CDR2 as ANQGSEA. The CDR3 sequence is 14 residues long. In nucleotides, the CDR3 is TGCAGCGTTGAACGCTCGACTGGGGCCTCCGGCTACACCTTC. This encodes CSVERSTGASGYTF.